These 7 T cell receptor beta chains were sequenced from one sample in a study of blood T cells in healthy people across ages. Primers used in a second PCR of about 6 to 11 cycles were a sample-barcoded 5' primer and a J-beta primer mix. TCRdb passed the 5' RACE reads through MiXCR, listing each CDR3 protein once. Altogether 1,500,000 or so distinct CDR3 sequences are present, 59% being singletons, with the ten largest covering over 6.5%. Source material: blood. These receptor sequences come from a man aged 18 to 35 in good health.

This chain connects TRBV4-2 to TRBJ2-3; D possibly corresponds to TRBD1 (6 bases). V was clipped by 1 base and J by 6 bases, with 20 bases between them. CDR1 and CDR2 (germline): LGHNA, YNFKEQ. The CDR3 spans 17 residues. CDR3 protein: CASSQVIGVGAWDTQYF. CDR3 bases: TGTGCCAGCAGCCAAGTAATCGGTGTGGGGGCTTGGGATACGCAGTATTTT.

The genes are TRBV4-1 and TRBJ1-4; maybe TRBD1 (6 bases). The CDR3 runs to 16 residues. Per the germline V gene, CDR1 is MGHRA and CDR2 is YSYEKL. The V gene lost 8 bases and the J gene lost 1 base, with 17 bases spanning the gap. As DNA, the CDR3 is TGCGCCAGCTCTTACGGGGGCGGGTTAACTAATGAAAAACTGTTTTTT. As protein: CASSYGGGLTNEKLFF.

The rearrangement links TRBV6-5 to TRBJ2-3; no clear D gene. V was cut by 5 bases and J by 3 bases, with 18 bases left in between. The CDR3 totals 16 residues. The germline V gene has CDR1 MNHEY and CDR2 SVGAGI. CDR3 sequence (DNA): TGTGCCAGCAGTAGAGGAGTCCGAGGTAGAACAGATACGCAGTATTTT. Protein: CASSRGVRGRTDTQYF.

This chain connects TRBV6-1 to TRBJ1-4; perhaps TRBD1 as D (6 bases). CDR1 MNHNS and CDR2 SASEGT come from the germline V gene. With 7 bases removed from V and 3 bases from J, the gap between germline ends came to 12 bases. This CDR3 is 14 amino acids long. The CDR3 here is CASTGGQSNEKLFF. Written as DNA, the CDR3 is TGTGCCAGCACCGGGGGCCAGTCTAATGAAAAACTGTTTTTT.

A few counts support this clonotype. CDR3 in amino acids: CSALTSGGTDTQYF. The CDR3 region has the DNA TGCAGTGCCCTGACTAGCGGGGGCACAGATACGCAGTATTTT. The chain combines TRBV20-1 with TRBJ2-3; TRBD2 agrees at 11 bases. Looked up from germline, CDR1 is DFQATT and CDR2 is SNEGSKA (reference sequence). CDR3 size: 14 residues. V shed 6 bases, J shed 1 base, and the junction held 3 bases outside the gene matches.

The chain has TRBV6-5 and TRBJ2-7; D remains ambiguous. CDR3 length: 14 amino acids. Germline V gene lookup returns CDR1 MNHEY and CDR2 SVGAGI. V lost 5 bases and J 4 bases, leaving 15 bases between the germline ends. This CDR3 is CASSPQFRGYEQYF. As DNA, the CDR3 is TGTGCCAGCAGTCCTCAATTCCGTGGATACGAGCAGTACTTC.

There are a few counts of this clonotype. The chain uses TRBV12-3 or TRBV12-4 and TRBJ2-1; 10 bases align to TRBD2. This CDR3 spans 15 amino acids. Unmatched junction bases numbered 8, after V lost 5 bases and J lost 7 bases. CDR3 DNA sequence: TGTGCCAGCAGTAGTCTAGCGGGAGTCGGTAATGAGCAGTTCTTC. This codes for CASSSLAGVGNEQFF.